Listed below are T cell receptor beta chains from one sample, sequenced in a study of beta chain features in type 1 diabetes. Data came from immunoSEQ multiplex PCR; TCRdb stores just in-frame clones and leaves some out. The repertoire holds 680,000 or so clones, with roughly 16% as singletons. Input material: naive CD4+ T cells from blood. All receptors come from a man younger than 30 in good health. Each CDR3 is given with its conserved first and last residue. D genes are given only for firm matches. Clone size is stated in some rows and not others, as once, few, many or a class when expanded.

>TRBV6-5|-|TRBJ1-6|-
TGTGCCAGCAGTTACTTCAGGGAGCTTGGATCACCCCTCCACTTT
CASSYFRELGSPLHF
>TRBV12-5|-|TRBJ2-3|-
TGTGCTAGTGGTTTGGTACTGGAGCCCACTAGCACAGATACGCAGTATTTT
CASGLVLEPTSTDTQYF
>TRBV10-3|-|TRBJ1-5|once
TGTGCCATCAGTGAGTCGCGGGGGCGGGGTCAGCCCCAGCATTTT
CAISESRGRGQPQHF
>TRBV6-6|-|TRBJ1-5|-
TGTGCCAGTTCGATGGGTGTCAGTCAGCCCCAGCATTTT
CASSMGVSQPQHF
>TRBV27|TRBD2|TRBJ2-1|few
TGTGCCAGCAGTTTAGAGTCGACTAGCGGGAGGTCCTACAATGAGCAGTTCTTC
CASSLESTSGRSYNEQFF
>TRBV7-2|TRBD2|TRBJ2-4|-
TGTGCCAGCAGCGGTTCTAGCGGGGGCTCCGGAAAAAACATTCAGTACTTC
CASSGSSGGSGKNIQYF
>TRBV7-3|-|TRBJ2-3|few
TGTGCCAGCAGGCCTGGGGGCACAGATACGCAGTATTTT
CASRPGGTDTQYF
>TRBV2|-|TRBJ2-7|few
TGTGCCAGCAGTGTGAAGGGAATAGCCTACGAGCAGTACTTC
CASSVKGIAYEQYF
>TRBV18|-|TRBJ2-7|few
TGTGCCAGCTCACCACAGGGGGAGTGGGAGCAGTACTTC
CASSPQGEWEQYF
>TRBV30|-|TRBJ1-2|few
TGTGCCGCGGAAGGGACTGTAGATTCGAACTATGGCTACACCTTC
CAAEGTVDSNYGYTF
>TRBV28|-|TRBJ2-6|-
TGTGCCAGCAGGCTCTCTGGGGCCAACGTCCTGACTTTC
CASRLSGANVLTF
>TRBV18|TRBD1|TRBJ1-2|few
TGTGCCAGCTCACCACCCCGGACAGGGGCAGGGTATGGCTACACCTTC
CASSPPRTGAGYGYTF
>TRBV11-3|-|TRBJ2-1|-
TGTGCCAGCAGCTTAGCAGCGACCTTCCCCTTCAATGAGCAGTTCTTC
CASSLAATFPFNEQFF
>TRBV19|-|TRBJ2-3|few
TGTGCCAGTAGTATAGGCGGCCAAAGGCTCCACCATACGCAGTATTTT
CASSIGGQRLHHTQYF
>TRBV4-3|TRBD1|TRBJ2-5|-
TGCGCCAGCAGCCAAGAGGGAAGGGGGCTAGCAGAGACCCAGTACTTC
CASSQEGRGLAETQYF
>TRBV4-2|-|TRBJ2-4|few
TGTGCCAGCAGCCAACAGGGACTAGCCAAAAACATTCAGTACTTC
CASSQQGLAKNIQYF
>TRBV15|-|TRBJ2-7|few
TGTGCCACCAGCAGAGATCTGGGAACAGGGTCCCACGAGCAGTACTTC
CATSRDLGTGSHEQYF
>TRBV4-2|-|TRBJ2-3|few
TGTGCCAGCAGCCAAGATGATGGGGCTAGCGGCACAGATACGCAGTATTTT
CASSQDDGASGTDTQYF
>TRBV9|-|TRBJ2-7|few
TGTGCCAGCAGCACCACAAGCTTTGCCTACGAGCAGTACTTC
CASSTTSFAYEQYF
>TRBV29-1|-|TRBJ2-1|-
TGCAGCGACCGGACAGAGTACCCCTACAATGAGCAGTTCTTC
CSDRTEYPYNEQFF
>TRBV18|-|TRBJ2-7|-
TGTGCCAGCTCACTTCGAACCGGGACTCCGACGGTAGGGAGCTCCTACGAGCAGTACTTC
CASSLRTGTPTVGSSYEQYF
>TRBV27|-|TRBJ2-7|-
TGTGCCACGGGCCGGGGTTCCTACGAGCAGTACTTC
CATGRGSYEQYF
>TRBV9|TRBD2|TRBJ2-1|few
TGTGCCAGCAGCGTAGAGACTAGCGGGAGGGCCTATGAGCAGTTCTTC
CASSVETSGRAYEQFF
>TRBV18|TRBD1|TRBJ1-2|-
TGTGCCAGCTCACCAACAGGGGCAAGTGGCTACACCTTC
CASSPTGASGYTF
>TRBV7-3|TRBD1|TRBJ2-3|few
TGTGCCAGCAGCTCACTTGGACAGGGACCAAGCACAGATACGCAGTATTTT
CASSSLGQGPSTDTQYF
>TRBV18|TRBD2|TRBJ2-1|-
TGTGCCAGCTCTCGAGTTAGCGGGAGTGGGAATGAGCAGTTCTTC
CASSRVSGSGNEQFF
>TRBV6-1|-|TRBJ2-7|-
TGTGCCAGCTGGGACCGAATCTACGAGCAGTACTTC
CASWDRIYEQYF
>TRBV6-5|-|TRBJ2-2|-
TGTGCCAGCAGTTACAGGGTTTTAGCCGGGGAGCTGTTTTTT
CASSYRVLAGELFF
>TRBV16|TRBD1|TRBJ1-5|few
TGTGCCAGCAGCCAATCGGGACAGGGAGGTGATCAGCCCCAGCATTTT
CASSQSGQGGDQPQHF